The following is a T cell receptor (beta chain) sequence with its context. Its specificity is not known. The entry originates in a study of radiation and T cells in renal cell carcinoma. Produced via immunoSEQ multiplex PCR; TCRdb's table is partial and in-frame only. The sample has tens of thousands of clones, approximately 80% seen once. V lost 1 base and J lost 0, with 7 bases in between. CDR1 is MNHEY and CDR2 is SVGAGI in the germline V gene. The CDR3 has 16 amino acids. The study, taken as a whole, reports: No pretreatment tumor biopsies were available for baseline clonotypes. From baseline, blood top tumor clonotypes peaked at 2 weeks post-radiation.

Indicated time point: blood 4 weeks post-SBRT, at nephrectomy. Treatment meaning: 15 Gy SBRT to primary tumor, nephrectomy 4 weeks later. Nephrectomy followed 15 Gy stereotactic body radiation by 4 weeks. Blood was sampled at baseline, 2 weeks and 4 weeks after SBRT. Sequences were derived from blood, sampled from a patient whose treatment included radiotherapy and nephrectomy. This clonotype was sampled from a man between 60 and 75 years old with renal cell carcinoma. V is TRBV6-5 and J is TRBJ1-6; a weak D match, TRBD1 (5 bases). The CDR3 DNA is TGTGCCAGCAGTTACTGGGGGAGCTCCTATAATTCACCCCTCCACTTT. Translated, it gives CASSYWGSSYNSPLHF.